This TCR beta chain appears in the sequencing data of a study of cytomegalovirus exposure and HLA in healthy donors. Study findings and constraints: Cytomegalovirus-associated TCR beta chains were listed, numbering some 170. Later analysis identified 16,951 TCR beta sequences associated with HLA alleles, using a false discovery rate threshold of 0.05.

This clone came up once. Antigen unknown. The PCR ran on 60 Vbeta and 13 Jbeta primers. Using immunoSEQ multiplex PCR, the repertoire was profiled, and TCRdb retains in-frame clones only, with some absent. Of under 140,000 clones listed, 70% to 85% are singletons. This clonotype was obtained from a man aged 25 to 45 in good health and CMV-seropositive. The sequenced sample consisted of PBMCs.

CDR3: CASSEKGVKVGYTF. For the CDR3, the DNA is TGTGCCAGCAGTGAAAAGGGGGTAAAAGTCGGCTACACCTTC. This sequence joins TRBV25-1 and TRBJ1-2; possible D gene TRBD1, 6 bases. This CDR3 region has 14 residues. Trimming shortened V by 2 bases and J by 8 bases, and 15 bases separated the two germline ends. Looked up from germline, CDR1 is MGHDK and CDR2 is SYGVNS.